The sequence of this TCR beta chain was determined in a study of graft-versus-host responses after intestinal transplantation. With 0 bases removed from V and 3 bases from J, the gap between germline ends came to 22 bases. The CDR3 loop spans 18 amino acids. CDR1 and CDR2 from the germline V gene are SGHKS and YYEKEE (reference sequence). Data came from immunoSEQ multiplex PCR; TCRdb stores just in-frame clones and leaves some out. The table includes about 16,000 clones, about 90% detected once. Study observations and caveats: Recipient marrow showed GvH clones, some seen first in ileum or blood.

A word on this clone: The antigen is not known.

The sample consisted of PBMCs, taken roughly 15 weeks after intestinal transplant. This chain uses TRBV5-5 with TRBJ2-7, with TRBD1 as a possible D gene (5 bases). The clonotype was recovered from a human patient who received an intestinal transplant, so some T cells may come from the graft donor. This CDR3 is CASSLEVSFGARDYEQYF. The CDR3 DNA sequence: TGTGCCAGCAGCTTGGAGGTTTCGTTCGGTGCCAGGGACTACGAGCAGTACTTC.